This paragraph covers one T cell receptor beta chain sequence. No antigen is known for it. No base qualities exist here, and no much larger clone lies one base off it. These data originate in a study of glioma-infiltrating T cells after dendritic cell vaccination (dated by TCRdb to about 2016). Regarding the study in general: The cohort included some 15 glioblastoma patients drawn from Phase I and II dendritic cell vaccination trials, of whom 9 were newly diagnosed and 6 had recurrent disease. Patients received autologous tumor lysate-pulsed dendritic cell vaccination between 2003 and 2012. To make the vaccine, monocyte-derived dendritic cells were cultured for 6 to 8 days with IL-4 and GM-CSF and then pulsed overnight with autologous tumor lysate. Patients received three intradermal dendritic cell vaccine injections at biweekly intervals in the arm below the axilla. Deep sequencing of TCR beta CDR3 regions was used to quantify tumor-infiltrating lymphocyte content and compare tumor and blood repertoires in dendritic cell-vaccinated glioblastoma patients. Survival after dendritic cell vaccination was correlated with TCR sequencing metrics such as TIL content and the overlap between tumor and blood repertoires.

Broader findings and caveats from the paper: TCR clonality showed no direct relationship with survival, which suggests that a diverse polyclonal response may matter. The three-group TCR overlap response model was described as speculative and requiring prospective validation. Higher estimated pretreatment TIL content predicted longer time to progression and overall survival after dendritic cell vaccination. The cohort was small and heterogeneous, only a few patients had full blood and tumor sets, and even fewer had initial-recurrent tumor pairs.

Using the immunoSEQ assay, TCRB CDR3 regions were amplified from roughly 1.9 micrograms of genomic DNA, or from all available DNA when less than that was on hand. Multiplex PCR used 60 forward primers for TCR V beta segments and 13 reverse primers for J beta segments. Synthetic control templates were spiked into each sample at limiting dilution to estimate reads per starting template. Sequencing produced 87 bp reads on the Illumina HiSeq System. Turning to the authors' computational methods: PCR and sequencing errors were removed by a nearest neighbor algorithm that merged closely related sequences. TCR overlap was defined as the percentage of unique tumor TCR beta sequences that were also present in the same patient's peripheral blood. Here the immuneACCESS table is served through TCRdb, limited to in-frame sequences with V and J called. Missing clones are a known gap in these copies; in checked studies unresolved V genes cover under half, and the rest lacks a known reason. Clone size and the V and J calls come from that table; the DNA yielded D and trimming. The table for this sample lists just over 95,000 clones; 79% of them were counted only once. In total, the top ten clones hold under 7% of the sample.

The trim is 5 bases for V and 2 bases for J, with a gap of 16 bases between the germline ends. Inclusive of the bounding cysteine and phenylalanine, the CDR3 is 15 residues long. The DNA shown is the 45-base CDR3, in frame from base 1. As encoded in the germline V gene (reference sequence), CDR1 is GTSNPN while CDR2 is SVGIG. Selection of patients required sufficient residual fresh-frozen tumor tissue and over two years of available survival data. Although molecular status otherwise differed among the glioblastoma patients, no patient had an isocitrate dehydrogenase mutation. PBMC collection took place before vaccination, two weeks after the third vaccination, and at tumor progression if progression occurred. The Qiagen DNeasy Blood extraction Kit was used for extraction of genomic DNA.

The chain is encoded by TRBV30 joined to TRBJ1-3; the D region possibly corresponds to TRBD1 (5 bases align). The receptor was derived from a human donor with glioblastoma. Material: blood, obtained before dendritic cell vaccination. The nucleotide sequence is TGTGCCTGGCGTCCCTGGGGGGGAACTGGAAACACCATATATTTT. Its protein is CAWRPWGGTGNTIYF.